This T cell receptor beta chain was sequenced for a study of CD8+ T cells in alopecia areata. Extraction and reverse transcription of RNA yielded cDNA as the sequencing template. Clones were read by immunoSEQ multiplex PCR, and TCRdb kept only the in-frame ones, dropping some. There are approximately 210,000 clones in the sample; around three fifths occur only once, and approximately 1% lies in the top ten. The treatment is: oral pan-JAK inhibitor, 5-10 mg twice daily. Sequenced here: CD4+ T cells sorted from blood, sampled at week 24, from a patient treated with tofacitinib. The TCR originated in a human donor with alopecia areata.

CDR3 sequence reads: CAWSEQGGKLFF. In DNA form, the CDR3 reads TGTGCCTGGAGTGAACAGGGCGGAAAACTGTTTTTT. This rearrangement joins TRBV30 to TRBJ1-4; D is possibly TRBD1 (6 bases). Germline V CDR1 and CDR2: GTSNPN, SVGIG (reference sequence). V was clipped by 1 base and J by 10 bases, with 10 bases between them. This CDR3 is 12 amino acids long. The variable domain in full, with the rest retrieved from reference TRBV30 and TRBJ1-4, is SQTIHQWPATLVQPVGSPLSLECTVEGTSNPNLYWYRQAAGRGLQLLFYSVGIGQISSEVPQNLSASRPQDRQFILSSKKLLLSDSGFYLCAWSEQGGKLFFGSGTQLSVL.